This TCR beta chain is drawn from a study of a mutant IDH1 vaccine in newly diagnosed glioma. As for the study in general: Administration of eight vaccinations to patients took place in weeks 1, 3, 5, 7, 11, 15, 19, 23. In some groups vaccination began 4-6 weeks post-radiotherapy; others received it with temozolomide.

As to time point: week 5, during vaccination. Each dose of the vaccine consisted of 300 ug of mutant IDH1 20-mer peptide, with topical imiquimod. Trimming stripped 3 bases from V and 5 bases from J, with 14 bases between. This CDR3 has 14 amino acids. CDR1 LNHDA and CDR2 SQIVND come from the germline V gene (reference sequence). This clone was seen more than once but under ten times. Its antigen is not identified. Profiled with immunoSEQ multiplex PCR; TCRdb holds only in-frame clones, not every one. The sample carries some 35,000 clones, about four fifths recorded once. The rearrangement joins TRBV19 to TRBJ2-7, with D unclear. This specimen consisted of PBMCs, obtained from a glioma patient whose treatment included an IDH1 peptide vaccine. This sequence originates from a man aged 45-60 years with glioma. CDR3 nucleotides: TGTGCCAGTAGTATGGATCCTCGAATCCACGAGCAGTACTTC. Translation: CASSMDPRIHEQYF. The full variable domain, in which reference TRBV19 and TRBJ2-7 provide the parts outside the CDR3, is DGGITQSPKYLFRKEGQNVTLSCEQNLNHDAMYWYRQDPGQGLRLIYYSQIVNDFQKGDIAEGYSVSREKKESFPLTVTSAQKNPTAFYLCASSMDPRIHEQYFGPGTRLTVT.